These 27 T cell receptor beta chains share one sample of origin, sequenced in a study of Ad26.COV2.S vaccination and SARS-CoV-2 variants. The data were produced by immunoSEQ multiplex PCR, yet TCRdb's version contains in-frame clones alone and is incomplete. The data show 410,000 or so clones, 80% to 95% seen once. Stated treatment: roughly 19 received Ad26.COV2.S at low or high dose, single or two shots; 5 received placebo; per-sample allocation not given. Day 63 following the first vaccine or placebo injection was when the samples were taken. Sequences were derived from peripheral blood, sampled in a trial of Ad26.COV2.S vaccine versus placebo. The receptors here all came from a person between 18 and 59 years old who received the Ad26.COV2.S COVID-19 vaccine or a placebo.

In this sample, this clone turned up a few times. This specimen includes other DNA sequences encoding the same CDR3. The rearrangement uses TRBV6-5 and TRBJ1-6; a possible D gene is TRBD1 (5 bases). CDR3 length: 15 residues. Trimming removed 0 bases from V and 7 bases from J, with 10 bases in between. Germline CDR1 MNHEY, CDR2 SVGAGI. The CDR3 sequence is CASSYSRGGNSPLHF. The CDR3 DNA follows: TGTGCCAGCAGTTACTCTCGGGGCGGGAATTCACCCCTCCACTTT.

This chain joins TRBV3-1 (or the pseudogene TRBV3-2) and TRBJ2-1; D unclear. This CDR3 spans 12 amino acids. Trimming left V 5 bases short and J 4 bases short, with 6 bases between. Germline-derived CDR1 and CDR2 are LGHDT and YNNKEL (reference sequence). CDR3 amino acids: CASSTQYNEQFF. Written as DNA, the CDR3 is TGTGCCAGCAGCACCCAATACAATGAGCAGTTCTTC.

This chain uses TRBV10-1 with TRBJ1-5; TRBD1 agrees at 12 bases. Trimming at V came to 5 bases and at J to 6 bases, leaving 5 bases not matched to a gene. The CDR3 has 15 amino acids. Germline-derived CDR1 and CDR2 are WNHNN and SYGVQD (reference sequence). CDR3 in amino acids: CASSPGQGAGQPQHF. The CDR3 bases are TGCGCCAGCAGTCCGGGACAGGGGGCCGGTCAGCCCCAGCATTTT.

This clone was recorded only once. This chain links TRBV5-5 with TRBJ2-7; TRBD1 is a possible D gene (5 bases). V gave up 3 bases and J gave up 1 base, with 17 bases separating them. This CDR3 is 16 amino acids long. The germline V gene has CDR1 SGHKS and CDR2 YYEKEE (reference sequence). CDR3 residues: CASSSRTTSLSYEQYF. CDR3 DNA: TGTGCCAGCAGCTCCCGGACAACCAGCCTATCCTACGAGCAGTACTTC. The full variable domain, completed using reference TRBV5-5 and TRBJ2-7, is DAGVTQSPTHLIKTRGQQVTLRCSPISGHKSVSWYQQVLGQGPQFIFQYYEKEERGRGNFPDRFSARQFPNYSSELNVNALLLGDSALYLCASSSRTTSLSYEQYFGPGTRLTVT.

This clone was observed once. This chain connects TRBV18 to TRBJ2-5; a weak D match, TRBD2 (5 bases). This CDR3 is built from 16 residues. Germline V lookup: CDR1 KGHSH, CDR2 LQKENI. Trimming took 3 bases from V and 2 from J, leaving 16 bases between them. The CDR3 region has the DNA TGTGCCAGCTCACCGATTGCCGGGAACCGACAAGAGACCCAGTACTTC. Its protein is CASSPIAGNRQETQYF.

The V and J genes are TRBV29-1 and TRBJ2-5; tentative D call: TRBD1 (5 bases). The CDR3 contains 17 residues. Germline V gives CDR1 SQVTM, CDR2 ANQGSEA. Deletions cut 2 bases from V and 4 bases from J, with 23 bases between. The CDR3 region is CSVESTVDIAPGETQYF. The CDR3 DNA sequence: TGCAGCGTTGAAAGTACGGTGGACATTGCACCCGGAGAGACCCAGTACTTC.

The rearrangement links TRBV5-1 to TRBJ2-2; either TRBD1 or TRBD2 may fit D (5 bases each). CDR1 and CDR2 from the germline V gene are SGHRS and YFSETQ. This CDR3 region has 16 residues. Trimming shortened V by 2 bases and J by 3 bases, and 14 bases separated the two germline ends. CDR3 sequence: CASSFDGATHTGELFF. CDR3 nucleotide sequence: TGCGCCAGCAGCTTTGACGGGGCCACCCACACCGGGGAGCTGTTTTTT.

V and J are TRBV5-4 and TRBJ2-3, with D perhaps matching TRBD1 (5 bases). The CDR3 runs to 13 residues. From germline, CDR1 is SGHNT and CDR2 YYREEE (reference sequence). Trimming removed 4 bases at V and 0 bases at J, with 6 bases between. The CDR3 sequence: CASSPGSTDTQYF. In DNA form, the CDR3 reads TGTGCCAGCAGCCCAGGGAGCACAGATACGCAGTATTTT. The entire variable domain, with the rest obtained from reference TRBV5-4 and TRBJ2-3, is as follows: ETGVTQSPTHLIKTRGQQVTLRCSSQSGHNTVSWYQQALGQGPQFIFQYYREEENGRGNFPPRFSGLQFPNYSSELNVNALELDDSALYLCASSPGSTDTQYFGPGTRLTVL.

The sample holds one count of this clone. In the same sample, other DNA sequences code for this CDR3. The chain carries TRBV4-3 and TRBJ1-1; possible D gene TRBD1, 5 bases. Trimming cost V 0 bases and J 2 bases, with 7 bases left between them. CDR3 length: 14 amino acids. Germline assignment: CDR1 LGHNA and CDR2 YSLEER. The CDR3: CASSQEGRNTEAFF. CDR3 DNA sequence: TGCGCCAGCAGCCAAGAGGGGCGTAACACTGAAGCTTTCTTT.

This chain uses TRBV5-4 with TRBJ2-7; 8 bases are shared with TRBD1. Germline V lookup: CDR1 SGHNT, CDR2 YYREEE (reference sequence). CDR3 size: 15 residues. The V and J ends lost 3 bases and 2 bases, in that order; junction bases with no gene match: 7. The chain's CDR3 is CASSSRQGRAYEQYF. CDR3 sequence (DNA): TGTGCCAGCAGCTCCAGACAGGGGCGGGCCTACGAGCAGTACTTC.

The CDR3 nucleotides are TGTGCCATCAGTGAGAGGGGACTAGCGGGAGGGCCTAGCTACAATGAGCAGTTCTTC. Translated: CAISERGLAGGPSYNEQFF. V is TRBV10-3 and J is TRBJ2-1; 16 positions match TRBD2. The germline V gene encodes CDR1 ENHRY and CDR2 SYGVKD. Trimming at V came to 2 bases and at J to 3 bases, leaving 7 bases not matched to a gene. The CDR3 contains 19 residues.

The chain uses TRBV10-3 and TRBJ2-5, with 16 positions matching TRBD2. Germline lookup yields CDR1 ENHRY and CDR2 SYGVKD. The CDR3 has 17 residues. The junction had 10 bases not matched to a gene; V was cut back by 10 bases and J by 2 bases. The CDR3 reads CASAGTSGRANQETQYF. The DNA for the CDR3 is TGTGCCAGCGCCGGGACTAGCGGGAGGGCGAATCAAGAGACCCAGTACTTC.

The V and J genes are TRBV5-1 and TRBJ2-1; D remains ambiguous. V shed 2 bases and J shed 5 bases, with 8 bases lying between them. The germline gives CDR1 SGHRS, CDR2 YFSETQ. The CDR3 runs 13 residues. The CDR3 coding sequence is TGCGCCAGCAGCTTTGGCCGTGACAATGAGCAGTTCTTC. It specifies CASSFGRDNEQFF.

The chain combines TRBV19 with TRBJ2-7; D might be TRBD2 (6 bases). Looked up from germline, CDR1 is LNHDA and CDR2 is SQIVND (reference sequence). The ends were cut back, 4 bases at V and 3 bases at J, with 10 bases in the middle. This CDR3 contains 13 residues. DNA for the CDR3: TGTGCCAGTAGTAGTGGGGACTTCTACGAGCAGTACTTC. This codes for CASSSGDFYEQYF.

V is TRBV6-2 or TRBV6-3 and J is TRBJ1-5; D uncertain. Between the trimmed V and J ends, which lost 3 bases and 6 bases, there was a span of 12 bases. This CDR3 has 14 amino acids. The V gene's germline CDR1 is MNHEY and CDR2 SVGEGT. CDR3 in amino acids: CASSYSADSQPQHF. The CDR3 nucleotides are TGTGCCAGCAGTTATTCGGCTGATTCTCAGCCCCAGCATTTT.

The V and J genes are TRBV6-5 and TRBJ2-7, with D tentatively TRBD2 (6 bases). V dropped 10 bases and J dropped 5 bases, with 24 bases sitting between them. CDR3 length: 15 amino acids. Per germline, CDR1 MNHEY and CDR2 SVGAGI. This CDR3 reads CATPGRGAFGDEQYF. The DNA for the CDR3 is TGTGCCACCCCTGGGCGGGGTGCCTTCGGGGACGAGCAGTACTTC.

The chain employs TRBV6-5 and TRBJ2-3; no definite D call. There are 15 residues in the CDR3. Germline lookup yields CDR1 MNHEY and CDR2 SVGAGI. V lost 5 bases, J lost 2 bases, and 14 bases lay in between. As DNA, the CDR3 is TGTGCCAGCAGTCGAGACGTAGCAGTCACAGATACGCAGTATTTT. Residues: CASSRDVAVTDTQYF.

The chain combines TRBV6-5 with TRBJ2-7, with D tentatively TRBD1 (6 bases). Trimming pared 5 bases from V and 3 bases from J, leaving 11 bases between. The CDR3 contains 13 residues. CDR1 is MNHEY, CDR2 SVGAGI, per germline. CDR3 nucleotides: TGTGCCAGCAGTCCCTGGACAGACTACGAGCAGTACTTC. It is translated as CASSPWTDYEQYF.

The chain carries TRBV6-5 and TRBJ2-7; D unresolved. V lost 0 bases and J 6 bases, leaving 18 bases between the germline ends. The CDR3 loop spans 16 amino acids. From germline, CDR1 is MNHEY and CDR2 SVGAGI. CDR3 nucleotide sequence: TGTGCCAGCAGTTACTCGATTCCTCGCCTCTATTTCGAGCAGTACTTC. This gives the protein CASSYSIPRLYFEQYF.

The chain combines TRBV18 with TRBJ1-4; unclear D gene. Germline values: CDR1 KGHSH, CDR2 LQKENI. CDR3 size: 13 residues. With 2 bases removed from V and 8 bases from J, the gap between germline ends came to 9 bases. The CDR3 here is CASSPGREEKLFF. In nucleotides, the CDR3 is TGTGCCAGCTCACCAGGGAGGGAGGAAAAACTGTTTTTT.

The J gene is TRBJ2-1, the V gene TRBV5-1; tentatively, D is TRBD2 (6 bases). V lost 0 bases, J lost 3 bases, and 16 bases lay in between. CDR1 and CDR2 from the germline V gene are SGHRS and YFSETQ. The CDR3 is 17 amino acids. The CDR3 coding sequence is TGCGCCAGCAGCTTGGCCGATCGGCAGACTAGCTACAATGAGCAGTTCTTC. Encoded protein: CASSLADRQTSYNEQFF.

The V gene is TRBV11-2, the J gene TRBJ2-7, with TRBD1 as a possible D gene (5 bases). CDR3 length: 12 residues. The V and J ends lost 2 bases and 6 bases respectively, with 8 bases between them. Germline V gene lookup returns CDR1 SGHAT and CDR2 FQNNGV. The CDR3 DNA is TGTGCCAGCAGCTTAACCAGGGCCGAGCAGTACTTC. Translation gives CASSLTRAEQYF.

This clone has only one observation. The genes are TRBV18 and TRBJ2-3, with D unclear. The V end lost 5 bases, the J end lost 0 bases, and 6 bases lay between the germline ends. Germline V gives CDR1 KGHSH, CDR2 LQKENI. The length of the CDR3 is 13 residues. The CDR3 DNA is TGTGCCAGCTCATCCACTAGCACAGATACGCAGTATTTT. This codes for CASSSTSTDTQYF.

The V gene is TRBV11-3, the J gene TRBJ2-1, with a tentative D call TRBD2 (5 bases). CDR1 and CDR2 (germline): SGHNT, YENEEA. V gave up 3 bases and J gave up 6 bases, with 12 bases separating them. The CDR3 spans 14 residues. The DNA for the CDR3 is TGTGCCAGCAGCTTCCGAAGCGGCGTCAATGAGCAGTTCTTC. Amino acids: CASSFRSGVNEQFF.

This chain uses TRBV19 with TRBJ2-3; D not resolved. Trimming removed 1 base from V and 5 bases from J, with 13 bases in between. Per germline, CDR1 LNHDA and CDR2 SQIVND (reference sequence). The CDR3 is made up of 15 amino acids. CDR3 bases: TGTGCCAGTAGTATAGGGGCCTTGGCCCTAGATACGCAGTATTTT. Translation: CASSIGALALDTQYF. Supplemented by reference TRBV19 and TRBJ2-3, the full variable domain reads DGGITQSPKYLFRKEGQNVTLSCEQNLNHDAMYWYRQDPGQGLRLIYYSQIVNDFQKGDIAEGYSVSREKKESFPLTVTSAQKNPTAFYLCASSIGALALDTQYFGPGTRLTVL.

The CDR3 loop reads CASSLVGGVSSYEQYF. CDR3 DNA: TGTGCCAGCAGCTTAGTTGGCGGGGTAAGCTCCTACGAGCAGTACTTC. The chain links TRBV7-6 to TRBJ2-7; TRBD2 is a possible D gene (6 bases). V lost 1 base and J lost 0, with 13 bases in between. CDR1 and CDR2 (germline): SGHVS, FNYEAQ. The CDR3 sequence is 16 residues long.

The rearrangement links TRBV5-1 to TRBJ2-7, with D possibly TRBD1 on 5 matching bases. Per germline, CDR1 SGHRS and CDR2 YFSETQ. The CDR3 length is 14 residues. V lost 0 bases and J 3 bases, leaving 10 bases between the germline ends. The CDR3 here is CASSLAGKGYEQYF. CDR3 nucleotide sequence: TGCGCCAGCAGCTTGGCAGGGAAAGGCTACGAGCAGTACTTC.